This T cell receptor beta chain was identified during a study of vaccination effects on CD4 cells after COVID-19. CDR1 and CDR2 from the germline V gene are MNHEY and SVGAGI. V lost 4 bases and J 4 bases, leaving 13 bases between the germline ends. The CDR3 runs to 15 residues. In the case of this clone: Its target is not known.

Using viral peptide pools, the ViraFEST assay grew out antigen-specific CD4+ T cells prior to sequencing. Following 10 days of culture, CD4+ T cells were isolated. Either the mRNA-1273 or the BNT162b2 vaccine was given to participants as two doses. Assay: immunoSEQ multiplex PCR; the TCRdb copy retains only in-frame clones and omits some. The table records tens of thousands of clones, 60% to 75% of them present only once. The sample here was CD4+ T cells from PBMCs cultured with HCoV-229E spike peptides, taken after COVID-19 vaccination. V and J are TRBV6-5 and TRBJ1-4; D ambiguous. The sequence derives from a human donor who received a COVID-19 vaccine. The CDR3 protein is CASSFEGQHNEKLFF. The CDR3, as DNA: TGTGCCAGCAGTTTCGAGGGCCAGCATAATGAAAAACTGTTTTTT.